A selection of T cell receptor beta chains follows, all from one sample in a study of T cells in Graves' hyperthyroidism and ophthalmopathy. MiXCR, run by TCRdb on the multiplex PCR reads, gives a single entry per CDR3 protein. Here the sample spans more than 100,000 distinct CDR3 sequences, approximately 50% being singletons. Sequencing was done on a sample of blood. The receptors were gathered from a man aged 40-49 years with Graves' hyperthyroidism. CDR3s include the opening cysteine and the closing phenylalanine or tryptophan.

V gene	J gene	CDR3 protein
TRBV12-3/TRBV12-4	TRBJ1-2	CASRPREGYGYTF
TRBV11-2	TRBJ1-2	CASSLDRRGVSF
TRBV10-1	TRBJ2-5	CASSEFGGGQETQYF
TRBV5-1	TRBJ2-7	CASSLVGNSYEQYF
TRBV9	TRBJ2-7	CASSVVDTAYEQYF
TRBV19	TRBJ2-3	CASSPDRGGTDTQYF
TRBV7-9	TRBJ2-2	CASSSRETGELSF
TRBV20-1	TRBJ2-7	CSARRQGKNEQYF
TRBV7-2	TRBJ1-5	CASTLSGDRWQPPQHF
TRBV20-1	TRBJ2-1	CSAVWFSYNEQFF
TRBV20-1	TRBJ2-3	CSATGGTDTQYF
TRBV20-1	TRBJ1-5	CSARGGGQPQHF
TRBV15	TRBJ1-4	CATSTPVGDEKLFF
TRBV20-1	TRBJ2-1	CSARALRREVSYNEQFF
TRBV11-2	TRBJ2-6	CASSFQGANVLTF
TRBV19	TRBJ2-7	CASSIATFYEQYF